The next 9 T cell receptor beta chains were all read from a single sample in a study of T cells in localized non-small cell lung cancer. Data came from immunoSEQ multiplex PCR; TCRdb stores just in-frame clones and leaves some out. The repertoire has approximately 31,000 clones, around 90% of them found once; the top ten carry 15% to 20%. The material was peripheral blood mononuclear cells, obtained before any cancer treatment. These receptors came from a man aged 40 to 75 with stage III lung adenocarcinoma.

The chain employs TRBV15 and TRBJ1-1; the D gene is possibly TRBD1 (6 bases). This CDR3 contains 15 residues. V lost 5 bases and J lost 3, with 16 bases in between. The germline gives CDR1 LNHNV, CDR2 YYDKDF (reference sequence). The CDR3 DNA sequence: TGTGCCACCAGCCGAAGGGACACTCCCTACACTGAAGCTTTCTTT. This translates into CATSRRDTPYTEAFF.

The chain joins TRBV7-8 to TRBJ1-3, with D uncertain. Germline CDR1 reads SGHVS; CDR2 reads FQNEAQ. This CDR3 region has 14 residues. V lost 1 base, J lost 0 bases, and 4 bases lay in between. This CDR3 reads CASSLGSSGNTIYF. The CDR3 region has the DNA TGTGCCAGCAGCTTAGGAAGCTCTGGAAACACCATATATTTT.

The chain employs TRBV5-6 and TRBJ2-7; D gene unclear. Germline CDR1 and CDR2: SGHDT and YYEEEE. The length of the CDR3 is 12 residues. Deletions cut 3 bases from V and 0 bases from J, with 4 bases between. The CDR3 DNA reads TGTGCCAGCAGCTGGCGCTCCTACGAGCAGTACTTC. The encoded protein is CASSWRSYEQYF.

On this clone itself: An end of the junction differs from the germline gene, which may be a read error. The V gene is TRBV7-7, the J gene TRBJ1-4, with D uncertain. This CDR3 spans 13 amino acids. Germline V gene lookup returns CDR1 SSHAT and CDR2 FNYEAQ (reference sequence). CDR3 nucleotide sequence: TGTGCTAGCAGCGTACAGCTGAATGAAAAACTGTTTTTT. Protein: CASSVQLNEKLFF.

CDR3 DNA sequence: TGTGCCAGCTCACCAATTACAAGGAACACTGAAGCTTTCTTT. Amino acids: CASSPITRNTEAFF. The chain links TRBV18 to TRBJ1-1; no reliable D call. The CDR3 extends over 14 amino acids. Trimming took 2 bases from V and 1 from J, leaving 8 bases between them. CDR1 and CDR2 (germline): KGHSH, LQKENI.

CDR3 sequence reads: CAWSVKGASAEAFF. CDR3 DNA sequence: TGTGCCTGGAGTGTAAAAGGGGCTAGCGCTGAAGCTTTCTTT. The J gene is TRBJ1-1, the V gene TRBV30, with D possibly matching TRBD1 (5 bases). This CDR3 region has 14 residues. Germline CDR1 reads GTSNPN; CDR2 reads SVGIG (reference sequence). V lost 0 bases, J lost 6 bases, and 14 bases lay in between.

The rearrangement links TRBV6-1 to TRBJ2-7; TRBD1 agrees at 12 bases. The V segment lost 0 bases and the J segment 5 bases; nucleotides outside the gene matches: 5. The length of the CDR3 is 16 residues. CDR1 MNHNS and CDR2 SASEGT come from the germline V gene. CDR3 sequence: CASSEARGQGANEQYF. Written as DNA, the CDR3 is TGTGCCAGCAGTGAAGCCAGGGGACAGGGGGCCAACGAGCAGTACTTC.

This chain uses TRBV7-6 with TRBJ2-3; 8 nucleotides match TRBD1. J gave up 3 bases and V 5 bases, and 10 bases lay outside the gene matches. The germline V gene has CDR1 SGHVS and CDR2 FNYEAQ. The CDR3 sequence is 16 residues long. The CDR3 spells CASSKDRGGSTDTQYF. In nucleotides, the CDR3 is TGTGCCAGCAGCAAAGACAGGGGTGGAAGTACAGATACGCAGTATTTT. Filled out from reference TRBV7-6 and TRBJ2-3, the complete variable domain reads GAGVSQSPRYKVTKRGQDVALRCDPISGHVSLYWYRQALGQGPEFLTYFNYEAQQDKSGLPNDRFSAERPEGSISTLTIQRTEQRDSAMYRCASSKDRGGSTDTQYFGPGTRLTVL.

Concerning this clone itself: The identical CDR3 is also encoded by other nucleotide sequences in the sample. CDR3 region: CSVGAVRGANTGELFF. The CDR3 region has the DNA TGCAGCGTGGGGGCTGTGCGGGGGGCGAACACCGGGGAGCTGTTTTTT. The V and J genes are TRBV29-1 and TRBJ2-2; 8 bases agree with TRBD2. Germline loops: CDR1 SQVTM, CDR2 ANQGSEA. The CDR3 length is 16 residues. Germline trimming cut 6 bases from V and 0 bases from J; bases unmatched to any gene: 9.